What follows is one T cell receptor (beta chain) and its context. In Seattle, patients joined the study during active infection and were tracked longitudinally. The sample comes from a study of blood T cell repertoires in COVID-19. At the level of the study: Both acute and convalescent COVID-19 samples were obtained from the United States, Italy and Spain.

Original analysis: Counts of nucleated cells, estimated from reference gene primer amplification, were obtained. Using immunoSEQ multiplex PCR, the repertoire was profiled, and TCRdb retains in-frame clones only, with some absent. The DNA was the basis for D and trimming; V, J and clone size are from that table. The table has about 240,000 clones, 80% to 90% seen once. In germline, CDR1 is MNHEY, CDR2 SVGAGI. Trimming removed 6 bases from V and 3 bases from J, with 11 bases in between. There are 13 residues in the CDR3. Input material: peripheral blood. The V gene is TRBV6-5, the J gene TRBJ1-2; D remains ambiguous. The clonotype originates from a woman aged 80 or over with COVID-19, enrolled during active disease. This CDR3 is CASSPGGYYGYTF. The CDR3 nucleotides are TGTGCCAGCAGCCCGGGTGGGTACTATGGCTACACCTTC.